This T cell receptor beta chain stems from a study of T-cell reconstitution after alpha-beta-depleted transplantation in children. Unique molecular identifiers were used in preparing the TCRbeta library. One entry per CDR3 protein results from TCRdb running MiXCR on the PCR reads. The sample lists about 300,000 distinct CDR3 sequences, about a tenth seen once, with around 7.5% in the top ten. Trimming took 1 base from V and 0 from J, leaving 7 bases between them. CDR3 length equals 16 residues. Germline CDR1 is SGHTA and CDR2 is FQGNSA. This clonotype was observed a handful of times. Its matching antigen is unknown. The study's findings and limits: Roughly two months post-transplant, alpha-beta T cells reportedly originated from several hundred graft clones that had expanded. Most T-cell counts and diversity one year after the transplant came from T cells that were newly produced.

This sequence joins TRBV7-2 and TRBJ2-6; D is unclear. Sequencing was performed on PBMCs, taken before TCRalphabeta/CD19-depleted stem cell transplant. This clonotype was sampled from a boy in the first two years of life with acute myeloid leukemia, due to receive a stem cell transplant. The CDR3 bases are TGTGCCAGCAGCTTAGGAGTCGCCTCTGGGGCCAACGTCCTGACTTTC. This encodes CASSLGVASGANVLTF.